This T cell receptor (beta chain) was obtained from a study of OX40 agonist ivuxolimab in advanced cancers. Study details: Hepatocellular carcinoma, melanoma, renal cell or head and neck cancer was diagnosed in the dose-escalation patients. Anti-PD-1, anti-PD-L1 or anti-CTLA-4 therapy given earlier was allowed, and 40% had some. Study-wide results and caveats: Antigen specificity of clonally expanded peripheral T cells was not established.

This clone was seen ten or more times. The antigen is undetermined. Clones were read by immunoSEQ multiplex PCR, and TCRdb kept only the in-frame ones, dropping some. The sample contains 60,000 to 75,000 clones, about 85% of which appear only once. The CDR3 sequence is 16 residues long. The ends lost 9 bases at V and 0 bases at J; junction bases unmatched: 14. CDR1 is SGDLS, CDR2 YYNGEE, per germline. The receptor comes from an adult with an advanced solid tumor such as melanoma, head and neck, liver or kidney cancer. V is TRBV9 and J is TRBJ1-1; 7 positions match TRBD1. The input for sequencing was CD4+ or CD8+ T cells sorted from blood, taken in a trial of the OX40 agonist ivuxolimab. The CDR3 region has the DNA TGTGCCAACGGCGTTTTCCGGGACAGAGTGAACACTGAAGCTTTCTTT. Translating gives CANGVFRDRVNTEAFF.